These 7 T cell receptor beta chains came from one sample sequenced in a study of blood T cells in healthy people across ages. A J-beta primer mix and a sample-barcoded 5' primer were used in a second PCR of about 6 to 12 cycles. From the 5' RACE reads, TCRdb called clonotypes with MiXCR, one entry per CDR3 protein. The sample yields around 750,000 distinct CDR3 sequences, approximately 55% seen once. The sequencing input was blood. The source is a man aged 80 or over in good health.

CDR3 nucleotide sequence: TGTGCCACCAGTGAGACTAGCGGGGGGGCCACTGAGCAGTTCTTC. Encoded protein: CATSETSGGATEQFF. J is TRBJ2-1 and V is TRBV24-1; 14 bases line up with TRBD2. This CDR3 has 15 amino acids. The germline gives CDR1 KGHDR, CDR2 SFDVKD. Trimming took 4 bases from V and 9 from J; bases not matched to a gene: 4.

This clonotype occurred a few times. The chain joins TRBV5-1 to TRBJ2-7, with D perhaps matching TRBD1 (6 bases). The germline V gene has CDR1 SGHRS and CDR2 YFSETQ. Trimming stripped 4 bases from V and 2 bases from J, with 16 bases between. The CDR3 consists of 15 residues. CDR3 nucleotide sequence: TGCGCCAGCAGCCCCGAGGGGGACGGCACCTACGAGCAGTACTTC. Translated, it gives CASSPEGDGTYEQYF. The whole variable domain, remainder taken from reference TRBV5-1 and TRBJ2-7, is KAGVTQTPRYLIKTRGQQVTLSCSPISGHRSVSWYQQTPGQGLQFLFEYFSETQRNKGNFPGRFSGRQFSNSRSEMNVSTLELGDSALYLCASSPEGDGTYEQYFGPGTRLTVT.

The rearrangement joins TRBV9 to TRBJ1-2; D remains ambiguous. The V and J ends lost 1 base and 8 bases respectively, with 12 bases between them. The length of the CDR3 is 13 residues. CDR1 and CDR2 (germline): SGDLS, YYNGEE. The CDR3 region is CASSVSAEGGYTF. The CDR3 nucleotides are TGTGCCAGCAGCGTATCCGCCGAGGGAGGCTACACCTTC.

The chain is built from TRBV27 and TRBJ2-7, with D uncertain. The CDR3 extends over 15 amino acids. In germline, CDR1 is MNHEY, CDR2 SMNVEV (reference sequence). The ends were cut back, 5 bases at V and 2 bases at J, with 16 bases in the middle. The CDR3 here is CASSAPAASPYEQYF. CDR3 bases: TGTGCCAGCAGTGCCCCGGCCGCATCCCCCTACGAGCAGTACTTC.

The V and J genes are TRBV25-1 and TRBJ1-2; 9 nucleotides line up with TRBD1. CDR1 is MGHDK and CDR2 is SYGVNS in the germline V gene. This CDR3 region has 14 residues. V was clipped by 7 bases and J by 4 bases; unmatched bases: 7. DNA of the CDR3: TGTGCCAGCATGCCGCCGGGACAGGGCTATGGCTACACCTTC. Protein: CASMPPGQGYGYTF.

This clonotype was counted between two and nine times. The chain recombines TRBV6-5 with TRBJ2-4, with D hard to call. The V gene lost 1 base and the J gene lost 0 bases, with 10 bases spanning the gap. The CDR3 extends over 16 amino acids. Germline assignment: CDR1 MNHEY and CDR2 SVGAGI. Written as DNA, the CDR3 is TGTGCCAGCAGTTACTTTTCCGGTGGAGCCAAAAACATTCAGTACTTC. Protein: CASSYFSGGAKNIQYF.

This chain joins TRBV11-2 and TRBJ1-2; D not certain. Germline V gives CDR1 SGHAT, CDR2 FQNNGV. V lost 11 bases and J 4 bases, leaving 17 bases between the germline ends. The CDR3 sequence is 13 residues long. CDR3 amino acids: CAGMGEGGYGYTF. The CDR3 coding sequence is TGTGCCGGTATGGGCGAGGGAGGCTATGGCTACACCTTC.